This passage covers 5 T cell receptor beta chains from one sample sequenced in a study of radiotherapy plus CTLA-4 blockade in lung cancer. The data were produced by immunoSEQ multiplex PCR, yet TCRdb's version contains in-frame clones alone and is incomplete. Seen here are around 80,000 clones, roughly four fifths observed once, and the top ten hold 0.65% to 0.95%. This sample comprised peripheral blood, obtained from a patient treated with radiotherapy plus ipilimumab. The receptors derive from a human donor with non-small cell lung cancer who had stable disease on radiotherapy plus ipilimumab.

This clone was counted once. The chain links TRBV27 to TRBJ1-6; D perhaps matches TRBD1 (6 bases). Germline CDR1 and CDR2: MNHEY and SMNVEV (reference sequence). V lost 5 bases to trimming and J lost 7 bases, with 18 bases between them. The CDR3 totals 16 residues. The CDR3 sequence: CASSPPGRGTNSPLHF. CDR3 coding DNA: TGTGCCAGCAGTCCCCCGGGGAGGGGGACAAATTCACCCCTCCACTTT.

The CDR3 reads CASLHLRGFNSPLHF. DNA for the CDR3: TGTGCCAGCCTTCACTTAAGGGGCTTCAATTCACCCCTCCACTTT. The rearrangement joins TRBV6-1 to TRBJ1-6; TRBD1 might be the D (5 bases). This CDR3 has 15 residues. V was pared by 8 bases and J by 7 bases, with 18 bases between. CDR1 and CDR2 (germline): MNHNS, SASEGT.

The rearrangement uses TRBV12-5 and TRBJ2-5; D uncertain. There are 11 residues in the CDR3. Germline assignment: CDR1 LGHNT and CDR2 FRNRAP. V lost 3 bases and J 3 bases, leaving 2 bases between the germline ends. CDR3 bases: TGTGCTAGTGGTTTTGAAGAGACCCAGTACTTC. Translating gives CASGFEETQYF. The complete variable domain, with remaining parts taken from reference TRBV12-5 and TRBJ2-5, reads DARVTQTPRHKVTEMGQEVTMRCQPILGHNTVFWYRQTMMQGLELLAYFRNRAPLDDSGMPKDRFSAEMPDATLATLKIQPSEPRDSAVYFCASGFEETQYFGPGTRLLVL.

This chain joins TRBV28 and TRBJ1-5, with D perhaps matching TRBD1 (5 bases). Germline CDR1 and CDR2: MDHEN and SYDVKM. This CDR3 has 15 residues. V lost 5 bases to trimming and J lost 5 bases, with 16 bases between them. The CDR3 reads CASSLGGIRHQPQHF. CDR3 bases: TGTGCCAGCAGTCTTGGGGGGATCCGACATCAGCCCCAGCATTTT.

The chain has TRBV18 and TRBJ2-2, with D possibly matching TRBD1 (6 bases). The CDR3 consists of 15 residues. V was shortened by 0 bases and J by 7 bases, with 12 bases between the two germline ends. In germline, CDR1 is KGHSH, CDR2 LQKENI. The CDR3 bases are TGTGCCAGCTCACCACCCCTCACAGGGTTCGGGGAGCTGTTTTTT. Translated: CASSPPLTGFGELFF.